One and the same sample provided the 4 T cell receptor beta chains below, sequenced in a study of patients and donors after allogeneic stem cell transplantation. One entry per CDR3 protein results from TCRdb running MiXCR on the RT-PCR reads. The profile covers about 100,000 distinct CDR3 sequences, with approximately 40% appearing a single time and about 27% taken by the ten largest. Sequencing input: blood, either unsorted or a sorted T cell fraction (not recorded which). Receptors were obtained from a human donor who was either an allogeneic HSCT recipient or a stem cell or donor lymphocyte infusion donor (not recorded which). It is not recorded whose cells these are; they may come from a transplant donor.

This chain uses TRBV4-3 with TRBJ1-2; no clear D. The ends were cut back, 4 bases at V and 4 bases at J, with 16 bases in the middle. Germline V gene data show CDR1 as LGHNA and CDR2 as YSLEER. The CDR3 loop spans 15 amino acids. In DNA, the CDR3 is TGCGCCAGCAGCCGACTTAACGACATAGTCTATGGCTACACCTTC. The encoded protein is CASSRLNDIVYGYTF.

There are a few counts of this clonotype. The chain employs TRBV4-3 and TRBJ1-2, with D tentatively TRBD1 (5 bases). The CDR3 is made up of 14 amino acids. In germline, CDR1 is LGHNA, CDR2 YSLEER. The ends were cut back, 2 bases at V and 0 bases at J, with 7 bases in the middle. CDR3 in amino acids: CASSQRGANYGYTF. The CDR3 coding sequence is TGCGCCAGCAGCCAACGGGGGGCTAACTATGGCTACACCTTC.

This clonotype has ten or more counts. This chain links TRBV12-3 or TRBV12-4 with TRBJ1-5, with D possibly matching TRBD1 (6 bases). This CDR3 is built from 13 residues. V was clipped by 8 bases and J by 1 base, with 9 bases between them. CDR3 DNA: TGTGCCAGCGCCACAGGGAGCAATCAGCCCCAGCATTTT. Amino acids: CASATGSNQPQHF.

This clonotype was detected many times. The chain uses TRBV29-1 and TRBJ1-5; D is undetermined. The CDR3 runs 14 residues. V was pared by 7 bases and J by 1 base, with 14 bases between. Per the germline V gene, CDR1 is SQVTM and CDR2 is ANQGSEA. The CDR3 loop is CSAQVPGSNQPQHF. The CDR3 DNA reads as TGCAGCGCGCAGGTTCCCGGGAGCAATCAGCCCCAGCATTTT.